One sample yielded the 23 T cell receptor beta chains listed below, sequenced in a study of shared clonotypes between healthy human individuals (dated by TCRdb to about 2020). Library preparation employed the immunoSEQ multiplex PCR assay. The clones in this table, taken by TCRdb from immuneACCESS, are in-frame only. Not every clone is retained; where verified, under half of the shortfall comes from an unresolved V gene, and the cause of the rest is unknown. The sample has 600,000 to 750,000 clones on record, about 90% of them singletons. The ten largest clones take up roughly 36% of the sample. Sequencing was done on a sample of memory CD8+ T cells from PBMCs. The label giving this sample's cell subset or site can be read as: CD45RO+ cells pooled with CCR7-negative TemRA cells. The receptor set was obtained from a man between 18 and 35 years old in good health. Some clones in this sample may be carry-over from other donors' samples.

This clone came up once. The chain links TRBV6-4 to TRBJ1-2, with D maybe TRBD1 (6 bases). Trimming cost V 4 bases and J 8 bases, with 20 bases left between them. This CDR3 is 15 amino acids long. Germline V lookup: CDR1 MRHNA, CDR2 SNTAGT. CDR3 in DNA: TGTGCCAGCAGTGCTAACAGAGGGGGAACTCAGGGCTACACCTTC. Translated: CASSANRGGTQGYTF.

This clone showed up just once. CDR3 DNA sequence: TGTGCCAGCAACGACAGGGGACCTTCCTACGAGCAGTACTTC. It is translated as CASNDRGPSYEQYF. The chain is built from TRBV6-6 and TRBJ2-7; 8 bases fit TRBD1. CDR3 size: 14 residues. Unmatched junction bases numbered 6, after V lost 7 bases and J lost 1 base. CDR1 and CDR2 from the germline V gene are MNHNY and SVGAGI (reference sequence).

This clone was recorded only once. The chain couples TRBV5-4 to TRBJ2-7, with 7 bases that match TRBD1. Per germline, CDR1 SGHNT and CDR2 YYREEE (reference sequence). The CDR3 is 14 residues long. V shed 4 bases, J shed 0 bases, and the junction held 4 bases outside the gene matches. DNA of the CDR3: TGTGCCAGCAGCCAAGGGGGCGCCTCCTACGAGCAGTACTTC. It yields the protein CASSQGGASYEQYF.

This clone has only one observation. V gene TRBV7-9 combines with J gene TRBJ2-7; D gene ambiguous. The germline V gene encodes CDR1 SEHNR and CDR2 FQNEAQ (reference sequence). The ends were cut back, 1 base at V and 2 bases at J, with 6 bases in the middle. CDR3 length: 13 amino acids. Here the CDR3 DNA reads TGTGCCAGCAGCTTAGTCGGCACCTACGAGCAGTACTTC. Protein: CASSLVGTYEQYF.

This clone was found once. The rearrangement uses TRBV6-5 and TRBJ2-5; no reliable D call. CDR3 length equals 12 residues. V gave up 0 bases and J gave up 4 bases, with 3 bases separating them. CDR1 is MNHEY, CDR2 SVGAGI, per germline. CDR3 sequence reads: CASSYSGETQYF. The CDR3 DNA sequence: TGTGCCAGCAGTTACTCAGGAGAGACCCAGTACTTC.

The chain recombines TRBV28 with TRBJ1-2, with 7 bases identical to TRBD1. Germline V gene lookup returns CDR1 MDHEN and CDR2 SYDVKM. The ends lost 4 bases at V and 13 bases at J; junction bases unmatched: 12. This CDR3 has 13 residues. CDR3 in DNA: TGTGCCAGCAGTTCCACACGAACAGGGGCCGGCACCTTC. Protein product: CASSSTRTGAGTF.

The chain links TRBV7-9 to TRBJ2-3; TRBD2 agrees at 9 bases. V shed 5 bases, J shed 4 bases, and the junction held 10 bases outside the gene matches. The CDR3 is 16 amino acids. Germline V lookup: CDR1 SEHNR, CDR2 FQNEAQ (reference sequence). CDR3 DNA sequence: TGTGCCAGCAGCATACACGTAGCGGGAGCTTCAGATACGCAGTATTTT. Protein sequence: CASSIHVAGASDTQYF.

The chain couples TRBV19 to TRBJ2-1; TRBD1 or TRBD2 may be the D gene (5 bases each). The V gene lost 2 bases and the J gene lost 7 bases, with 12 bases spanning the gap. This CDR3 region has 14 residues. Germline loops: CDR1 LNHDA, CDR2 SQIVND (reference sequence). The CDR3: CASSIPGPLNEQFF. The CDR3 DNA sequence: TGTGCCAGTAGTATACCGGGGCCCTTGAATGAGCAGTTCTTC. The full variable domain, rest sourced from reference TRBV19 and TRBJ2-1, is DGGITQSPKYLFRKEGQNVTLSCEQNLNHDAMYWYRQDPGQGLRLIYYSQIVNDFQKGDIAEGYSVSREKKESFPLTVTSAQKNPTAFYLCASSIPGPLNEQFFGPGTRLTVL.

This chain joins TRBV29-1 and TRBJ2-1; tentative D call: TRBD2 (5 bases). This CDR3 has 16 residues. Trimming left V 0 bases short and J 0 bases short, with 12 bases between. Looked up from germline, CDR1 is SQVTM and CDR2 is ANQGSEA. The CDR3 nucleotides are TGCAGCGTTGAAGAACTCGGGGAAAGCTCCTACAATGAGCAGTTCTTC. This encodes CSVEELGESSYNEQFF.

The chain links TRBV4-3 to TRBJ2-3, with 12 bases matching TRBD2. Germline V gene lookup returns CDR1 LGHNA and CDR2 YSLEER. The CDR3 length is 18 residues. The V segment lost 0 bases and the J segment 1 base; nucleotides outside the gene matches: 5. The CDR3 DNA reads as TGCGCCAGCAGCCAAGACCCGACTAGCGGGAGTGGCACAGATACGCAGTATTTT. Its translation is CASSQDPTSGSGTDTQYF.

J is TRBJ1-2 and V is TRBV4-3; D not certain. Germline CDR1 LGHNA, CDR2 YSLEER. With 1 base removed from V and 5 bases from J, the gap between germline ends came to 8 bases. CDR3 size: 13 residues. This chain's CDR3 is CASSQGLIYGYTF. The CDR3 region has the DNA TGCGCCAGCAGCCAAGGACTCATTTATGGCTACACCTTC.

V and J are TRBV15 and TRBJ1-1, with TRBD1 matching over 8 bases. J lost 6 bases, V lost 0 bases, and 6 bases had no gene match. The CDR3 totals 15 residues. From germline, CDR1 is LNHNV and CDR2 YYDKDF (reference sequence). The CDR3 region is CATSRDQGATSEAFF. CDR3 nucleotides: TGTGCCACCAGCAGAGATCAGGGGGCGACCTCTGAAGCTTTCTTT.

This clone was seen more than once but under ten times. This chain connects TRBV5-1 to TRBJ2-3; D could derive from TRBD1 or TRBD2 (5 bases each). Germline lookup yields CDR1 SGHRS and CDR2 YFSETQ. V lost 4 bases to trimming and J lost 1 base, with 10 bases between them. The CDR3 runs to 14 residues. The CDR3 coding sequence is TGCGCCAGCAGCAACGGGGACGGCACAGATACGCAGTATTTT. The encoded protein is CASSNGDGTDTQYF.

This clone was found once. The CDR3 loop reads CASSEVLGREQFF. CDR3 sequence (DNA): TGTGCCAGCAGTGAGGTCCTGGGGCGTGAGCAGTTCTTC. V and J are TRBV6-4 and TRBJ2-1; D might be TRBD1 (5 bases). The CDR3 has 13 amino acids. CDR1 and CDR2 from the germline V gene are MRHNA and SNTAGT. Between the trimmed V and J ends, which lost 3 bases and 9 bases, there was a span of 12 bases.

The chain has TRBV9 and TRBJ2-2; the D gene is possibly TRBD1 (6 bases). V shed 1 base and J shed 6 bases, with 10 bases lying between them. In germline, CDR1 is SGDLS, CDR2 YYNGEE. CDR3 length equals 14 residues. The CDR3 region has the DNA TGTGCCAGCAGCGTACACAGGGAACCCGGGGAGCTGTTTTTT. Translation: CASSVHREPGELFF.

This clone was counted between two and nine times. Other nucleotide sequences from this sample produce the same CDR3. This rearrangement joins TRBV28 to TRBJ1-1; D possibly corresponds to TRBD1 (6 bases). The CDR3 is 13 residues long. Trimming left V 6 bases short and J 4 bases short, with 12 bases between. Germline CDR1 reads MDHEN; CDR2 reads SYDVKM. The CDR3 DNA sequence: TGTGCCAGCAGCCTCAGGGGTTCCACTGAAGCTTTCTTT. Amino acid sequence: CASSLRGSTEAFF.

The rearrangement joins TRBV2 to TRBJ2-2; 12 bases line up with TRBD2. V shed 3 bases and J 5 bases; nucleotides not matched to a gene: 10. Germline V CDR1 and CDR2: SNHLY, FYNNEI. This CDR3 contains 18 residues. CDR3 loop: CASSDVPSGRAGTGELFF. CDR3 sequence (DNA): TGTGCCAGCAGTGACGTCCCTAGCGGGAGGGCCGGAACCGGGGAGCTGTTTTTT.

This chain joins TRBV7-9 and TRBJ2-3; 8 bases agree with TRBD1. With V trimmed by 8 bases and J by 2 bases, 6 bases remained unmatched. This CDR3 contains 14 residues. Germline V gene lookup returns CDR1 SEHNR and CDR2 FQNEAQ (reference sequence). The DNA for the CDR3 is TGTGCCAGCCAGGGGGCTCCATCCACAGATACGCAGTATTTT. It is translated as CASQGAPSTDTQYF.

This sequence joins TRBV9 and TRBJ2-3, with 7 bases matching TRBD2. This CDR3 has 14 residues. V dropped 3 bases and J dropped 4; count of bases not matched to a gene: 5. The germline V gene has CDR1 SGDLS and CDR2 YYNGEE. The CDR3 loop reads CASSGRETADTQYF. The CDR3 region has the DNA TGTGCCAGCAGCGGGCGGGAGACCGCAGATACGCAGTATTTT.

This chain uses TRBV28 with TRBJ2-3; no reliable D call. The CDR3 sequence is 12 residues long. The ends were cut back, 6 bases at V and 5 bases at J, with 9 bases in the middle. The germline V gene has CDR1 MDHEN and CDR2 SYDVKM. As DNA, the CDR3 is TGTGCCAGCAGATCGACCGGAGATACGCAGTATTTT. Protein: CASRSTGDTQYF.

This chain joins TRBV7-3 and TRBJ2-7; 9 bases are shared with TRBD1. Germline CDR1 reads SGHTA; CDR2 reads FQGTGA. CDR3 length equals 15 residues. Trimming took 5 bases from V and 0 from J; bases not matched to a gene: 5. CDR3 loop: CASSQTGQGSYEQYF. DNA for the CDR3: TGTGCCAGCAGCCAGACGGGACAGGGCTCCTACGAGCAGTACTTC.

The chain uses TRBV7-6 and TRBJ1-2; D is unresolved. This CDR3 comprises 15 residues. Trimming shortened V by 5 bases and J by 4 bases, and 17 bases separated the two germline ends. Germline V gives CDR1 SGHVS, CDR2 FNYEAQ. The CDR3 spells CASSPHDNPSYGYTF. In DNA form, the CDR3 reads TGTGCCAGCAGCCCGCACGATAATCCTTCCTATGGCTACACCTTC.

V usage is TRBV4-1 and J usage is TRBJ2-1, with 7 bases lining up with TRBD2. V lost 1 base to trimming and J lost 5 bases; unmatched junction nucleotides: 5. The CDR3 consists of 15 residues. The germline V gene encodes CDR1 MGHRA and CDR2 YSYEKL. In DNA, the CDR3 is TGCGCCAGCAGCCAAGCTAGCGGTCTAGACAATGAGCAGTTCTTC. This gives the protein CASSQASGLDNEQFF.